The clone carrying this T cell receptor (beta chain) was found a few times. As handled by the study authors: Cell counts per sample came from amplifying reference gene primers. Here immunoSEQ multiplex PCR was the method, and the copy in TCRdb shows in-frame clones only, minus some. V and J calls and clone size come straight from that table; D and trimming were deduced from the DNA. The sample has about 140,000 clones; about 87% are singletons. This entry is derived from a study of blood T cell repertoires in COVID-19. Overall study context: Italy, Spain and the United States were the sources of the convalescent and acute COVID-19 samples. Sample material is recorded as cDNA or gDNA derived from T cells, B-cell-depleted T cells, or PBMCs.

This sequence originates from a human donor in a cohort sampled during active COVID-19. Sequenced: peripheral blood.

Here the CDR3 DNA reads TGTGCCAGCAGTTCTCGCCTAGCGGGTCAAGAGACCCAGTACTTC. It yields the protein CASSSRLAGQETQYF. The chain couples TRBV6-5 to TRBJ2-5; TRBD2 matches 8 bases. CDR3 size: 15 residues. Trimming at V came to 4 bases and at J to 2 bases, leaving 6 bases not matched to a gene. Germline CDR1 reads MNHEY; CDR2 reads SVGAGI.